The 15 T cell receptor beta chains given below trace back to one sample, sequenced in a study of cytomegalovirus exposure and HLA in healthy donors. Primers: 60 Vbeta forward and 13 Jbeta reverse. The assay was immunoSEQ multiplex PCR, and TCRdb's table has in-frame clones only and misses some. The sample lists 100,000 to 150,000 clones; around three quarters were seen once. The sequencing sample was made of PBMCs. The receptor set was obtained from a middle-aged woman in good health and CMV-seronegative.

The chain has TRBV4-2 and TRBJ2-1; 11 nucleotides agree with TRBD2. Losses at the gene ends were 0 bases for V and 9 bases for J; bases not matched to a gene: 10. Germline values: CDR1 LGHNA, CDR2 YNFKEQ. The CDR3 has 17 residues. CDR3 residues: CASSQEIMLAGGSEQFF. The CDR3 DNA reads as TGTGCCAGCAGCCAAGAGATCATGCTAGCGGGAGGTTCTGAGCAGTTCTTC.

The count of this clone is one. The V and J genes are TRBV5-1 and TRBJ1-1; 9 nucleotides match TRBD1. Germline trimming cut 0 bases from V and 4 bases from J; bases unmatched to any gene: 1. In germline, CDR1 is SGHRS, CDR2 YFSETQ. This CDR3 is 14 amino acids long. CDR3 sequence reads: CASSLDRGPTEAFF. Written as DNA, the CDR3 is TGCGCCAGCAGCTTGGACAGGGGGCCCACTGAAGCTTTCTTT.

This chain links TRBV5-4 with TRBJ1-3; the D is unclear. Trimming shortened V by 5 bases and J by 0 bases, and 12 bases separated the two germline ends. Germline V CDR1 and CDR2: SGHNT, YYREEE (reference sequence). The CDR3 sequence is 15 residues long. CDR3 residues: CASSPGGSSGNTIYF. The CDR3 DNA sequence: TGTGCCAGCAGTCCCGGCGGGAGCTCTGGAAACACCATATATTTT.

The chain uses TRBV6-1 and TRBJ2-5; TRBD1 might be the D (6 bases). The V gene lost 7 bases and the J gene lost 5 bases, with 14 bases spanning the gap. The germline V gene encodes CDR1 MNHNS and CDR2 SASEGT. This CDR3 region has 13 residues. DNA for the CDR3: TGTGCCAGCAATCAGGGGATGGCGGAGACCCAGTACTTC. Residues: CASNQGMAETQYF.

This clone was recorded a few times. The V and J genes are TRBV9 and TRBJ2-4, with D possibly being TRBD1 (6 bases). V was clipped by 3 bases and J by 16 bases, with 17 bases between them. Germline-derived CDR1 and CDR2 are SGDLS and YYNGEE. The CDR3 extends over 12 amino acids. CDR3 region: CASSATPGHLYF. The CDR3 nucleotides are TGTGCCAGCAGCGCCACACCGGGACACCTTTACTTC.

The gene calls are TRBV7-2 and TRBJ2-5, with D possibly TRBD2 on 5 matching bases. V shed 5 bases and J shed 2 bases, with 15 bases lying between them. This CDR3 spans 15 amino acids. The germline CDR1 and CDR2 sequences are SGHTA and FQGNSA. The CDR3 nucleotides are TGTGCCAGCAGCGTCGAGAGGGCACGGCAAGAGACCCAGTACTTC. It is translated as CASSVERARQETQYF.

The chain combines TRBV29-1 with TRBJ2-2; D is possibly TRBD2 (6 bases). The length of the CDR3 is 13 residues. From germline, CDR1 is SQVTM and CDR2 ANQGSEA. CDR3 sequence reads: CSTGGQNTGELFF. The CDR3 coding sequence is TGCAGTACCGGGGGTCAGAACACCGGGGAGCTGTTTTTT.

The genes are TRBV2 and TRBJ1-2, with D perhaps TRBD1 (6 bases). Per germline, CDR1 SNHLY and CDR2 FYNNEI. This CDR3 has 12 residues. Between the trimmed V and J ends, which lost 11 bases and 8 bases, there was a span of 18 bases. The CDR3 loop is CAEWTGGGGYTF. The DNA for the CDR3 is TGTGCCGAATGGACGGGGGGGGGCGGCTACACCTTC.

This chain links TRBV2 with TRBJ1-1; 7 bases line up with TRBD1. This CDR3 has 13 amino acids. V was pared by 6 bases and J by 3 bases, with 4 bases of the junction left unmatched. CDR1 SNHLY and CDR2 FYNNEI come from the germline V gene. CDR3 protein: CASRSDRDTEAFF. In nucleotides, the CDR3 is TGTGCCAGCAGGAGCGACAGGGACACTGAAGCTTTCTTT.

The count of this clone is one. In nucleotides, the CDR3 is TGTGCCAGCACCCCCGGACAGGTAGTTGGCCACGAGCAGTACTTC. Protein product: CASTPGQVVGHEQYF. This chain connects TRBV28 to TRBJ2-5; 7 nucleotides match TRBD1. TRBJ2-7 matches the DNA end more closely, so the J call is doubtful. Per the germline V gene, CDR1 is MDHEN and CDR2 is SYDVKM. The CDR3 totals 15 residues.

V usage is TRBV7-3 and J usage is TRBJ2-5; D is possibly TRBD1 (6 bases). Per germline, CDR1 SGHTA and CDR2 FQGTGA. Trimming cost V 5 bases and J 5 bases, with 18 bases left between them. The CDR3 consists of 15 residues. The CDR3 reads CASSRGAGDLETQYF. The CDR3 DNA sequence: TGTGCCAGCAGCCGCGGAGCAGGGGATCTCGAGACCCAGTACTTC. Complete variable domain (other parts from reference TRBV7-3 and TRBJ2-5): GAGVSQTPSNKVTEKGKYVELRCDPISGHTALYWYRQSLGQGPEFLIYFQGTGAADDSGLPNDRFFAVRPEGSVSTLKIQRTERGDSAVYLCASSRGAGDLETQYFGPGTRLLVL.

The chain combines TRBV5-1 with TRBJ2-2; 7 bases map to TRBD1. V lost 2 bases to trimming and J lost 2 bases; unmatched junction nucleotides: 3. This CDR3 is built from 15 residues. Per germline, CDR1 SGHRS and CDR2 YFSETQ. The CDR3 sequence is CASSFGQVNTGELFF. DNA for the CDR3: TGCGCCAGCAGCTTCGGACAGGTTAACACCGGGGAGCTGTTTTTT.

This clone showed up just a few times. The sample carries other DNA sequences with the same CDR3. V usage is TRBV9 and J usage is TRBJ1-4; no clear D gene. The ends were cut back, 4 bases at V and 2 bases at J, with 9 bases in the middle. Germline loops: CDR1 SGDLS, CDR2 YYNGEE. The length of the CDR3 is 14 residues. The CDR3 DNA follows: TGTGCCAGCAGCCCCGGGTCTACTAATGAAAAACTGTTTTTT. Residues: CASSPGSTNEKLFF. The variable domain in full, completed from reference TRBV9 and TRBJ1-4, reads DSGVTQTPKHLITATGQRVTLRCSPRSGDLSVYWYQQSLDQGLQFLIQYYNGEERAKGNILERFSAQQFPDLHSELNLSSLELGDSALYFCASSPGSTNEKLFFGSGTQLSVL.

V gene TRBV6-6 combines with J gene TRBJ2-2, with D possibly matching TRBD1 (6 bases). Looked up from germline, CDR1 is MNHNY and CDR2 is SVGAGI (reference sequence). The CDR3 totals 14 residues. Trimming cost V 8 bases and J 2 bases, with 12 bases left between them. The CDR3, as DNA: TGTGCCAGCCTAGGGACACCTAACACCGGGGAGCTGTTTTTT. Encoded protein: CASLGTPNTGELFF.

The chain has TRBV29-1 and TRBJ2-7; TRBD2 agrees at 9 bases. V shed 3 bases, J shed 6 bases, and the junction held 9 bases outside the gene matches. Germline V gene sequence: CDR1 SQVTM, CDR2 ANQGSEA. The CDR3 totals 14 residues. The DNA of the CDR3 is TGCAGCGTTGACGGGCTAGCGGGATGGGGCGAGCAGTACTTC. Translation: CSVDGLAGWGEQYF.